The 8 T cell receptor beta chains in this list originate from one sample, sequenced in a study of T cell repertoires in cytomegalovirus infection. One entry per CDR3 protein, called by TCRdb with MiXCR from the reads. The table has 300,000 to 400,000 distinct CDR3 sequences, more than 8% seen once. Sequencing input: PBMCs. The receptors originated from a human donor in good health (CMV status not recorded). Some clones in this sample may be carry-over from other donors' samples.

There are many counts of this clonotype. CDR3 DNA: TGTGCCAGCAGCCTAGATAGGGGGATCCAGCCCCAGCATTTT. Its translation is CASSLDRGIQPQHF. The chain joins TRBV7-2 to TRBJ1-5, with a tentative D call TRBD1 (6 bases). Germline CDR1 and CDR2: SGHTA and FQGNSA. V shed 5 bases and J shed 7 bases, with 15 bases lying between them. The CDR3 totals 14 residues.

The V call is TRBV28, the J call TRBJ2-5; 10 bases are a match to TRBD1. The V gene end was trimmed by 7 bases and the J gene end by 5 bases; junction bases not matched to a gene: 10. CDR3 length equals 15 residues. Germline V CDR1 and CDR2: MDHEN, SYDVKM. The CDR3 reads CASTKGLGQGETQYF. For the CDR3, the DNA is TGTGCCAGCACCAAAGGTCTGGGACAGGGGGAGACCCAGTACTTC.

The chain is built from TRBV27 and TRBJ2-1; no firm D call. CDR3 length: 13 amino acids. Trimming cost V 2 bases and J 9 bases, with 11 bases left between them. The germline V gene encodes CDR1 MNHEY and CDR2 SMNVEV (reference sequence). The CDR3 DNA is TGTGCCAGCAGTTTAACCCCAGCTAGTGAGCAGTTCTTC. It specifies CASSLTPASEQFF.

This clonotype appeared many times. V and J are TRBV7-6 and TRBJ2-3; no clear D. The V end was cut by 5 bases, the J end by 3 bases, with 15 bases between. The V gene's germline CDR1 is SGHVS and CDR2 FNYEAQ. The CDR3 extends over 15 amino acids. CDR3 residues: CASSPYSSGTDTQYF. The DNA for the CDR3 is TGTGCCAGCAGCCCCTACAGCTCCGGTACAGATACGCAGTATTTT.

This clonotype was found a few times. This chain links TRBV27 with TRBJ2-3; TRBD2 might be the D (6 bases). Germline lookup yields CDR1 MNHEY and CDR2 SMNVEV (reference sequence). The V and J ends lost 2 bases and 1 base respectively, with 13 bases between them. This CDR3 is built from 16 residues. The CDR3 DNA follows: TGTGCCAGCAGTTTAGGCTTGTGGGGGGGCACAGATACGCAGTATTTT. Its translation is CASSLGLWGGTDTQYF.

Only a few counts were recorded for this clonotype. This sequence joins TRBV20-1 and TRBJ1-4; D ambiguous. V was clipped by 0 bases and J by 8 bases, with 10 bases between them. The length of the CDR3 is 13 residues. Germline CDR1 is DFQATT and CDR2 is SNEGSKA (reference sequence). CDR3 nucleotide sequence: TGCAGTGCTAGAGATGACCAGTCGGAAAAACTGTTTTTT. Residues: CSARDDQSEKLFF.

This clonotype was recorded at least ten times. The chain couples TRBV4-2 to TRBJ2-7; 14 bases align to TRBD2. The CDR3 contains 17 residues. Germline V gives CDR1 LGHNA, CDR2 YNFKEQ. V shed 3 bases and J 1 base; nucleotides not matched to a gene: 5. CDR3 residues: CASSQGLAGAQSYEQYF. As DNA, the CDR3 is TGTGCCAGCAGCCAGGGACTAGCGGGGGCACAGTCCTACGAGCAGTACTTC.

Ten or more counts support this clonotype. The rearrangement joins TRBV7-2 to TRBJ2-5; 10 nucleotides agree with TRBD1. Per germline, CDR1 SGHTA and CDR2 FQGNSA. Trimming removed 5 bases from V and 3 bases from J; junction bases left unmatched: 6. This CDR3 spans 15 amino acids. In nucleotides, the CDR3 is TGTGCCAGCAGCCTAGAGGACAGGGGGAAAGAGACCCAGTACTTC. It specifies CASSLEDRGKETQYF.